This note documents a single T cell receptor beta chain sequence. Its matching antigen is unknown. The source of the sample is a study of regulatory T cells in long-lasting Graves disease. The time point was: persistent/refractory GD, antithyroid drugs over 5 years with positive TRAb. From RNA extracted from PBMCs, the TCR library was made. Study-level findings and limits: Compared with new cases, persistent Graves' patients showed reduced TCR diversity. Persistent disease samples used TRBV28, TRBJ1-2 and TRBJ2-5 preferentially.

Both iRepertoire HTBI primers and Arm-PCR of CDR3 regions were used to build the TCR beta libraries. TCRdb called the multiplex PCR reads again in MiXCR, with one record for every CDR3 protein. Among some 280,000 distinct CDR3 sequences listed, roughly a fifth were seen once. The CDR3 loop spans 14 amino acids. V lost 3 bases and J 8 bases, leaving 14 bases between the germline ends. Germline CDR1 reads SGHTA; CDR2 reads FQGNSA. The chain combines TRBV7-2 with TRBJ2-4; D not certain. The sequenced sample was peripheral blood mononuclear cells (PBMCs), obtained when the disease was refractory, from a patient treated with antithyroid drugs. The receptor was isolated from a female donor with Graves disease. This chain's CDR3 is CASSLAGSEYIQYF. DNA of the CDR3: TGTGCCAGCAGCTTGGCCGGGTCGGAGTACATTCAGTACTTC. Combining the CDR3 with reference TRBV7-2 and TRBJ2-4 gives the whole variable domain GAGVSQSPSNKVTEKGKDVELRCDPISGHTALYWYRQSLGQGLEFLIYFQGNSAPDKSGLPSDRFSAERTGGSVSTLTIQRTQQEDSAVYLCASSLAGSEYIQYFGAGTRLSVL.